This T cell receptor beta chain originates from a study of Ad26.COV2.S vaccination and SARS-CoV-2 variants. Study information: Recipients of Ad26.COV2.S got it intramuscularly, once or twice 56 days apart.

Treatment reported: roughly 19 received Ad26.COV2.S at low or high dose, single or two shots; 5 received placebo; per-sample allocation not given. Specimen acquisition occurred on day 63 following the initial vaccine or placebo injection. An Ad26 vector was used to express Wuhan-strain SARS-CoV-2 spike as the vaccine. Concerning this clone itself: Its cognate antigen is unknown.

Trimming took 5 bases from V and 1 from J, leaving 8 bases between them. The CDR3 sequence is 14 residues long. Germline values: CDR1 SGHVS, CDR2 FQNEAQ. Study conclusions and caveats: The study found similar non-spike TCR breadth in vaccine and placebo recipients.

The protocol was immunoSEQ multiplex PCR, while the TCRdb copy is restricted to in-frame clones and leaves out a portion. The table includes a few hundred thousand clones, around 86% detected once. Material: peripheral blood, obtained in a trial of Ad26.COV2.S vaccine versus placebo. The J gene is TRBJ2-2, the V gene TRBV7-8, with D hard to call. The clonotype was recovered from a person between 18 and 65 years old who received the Ad26.COV2.S COVID-19 vaccine or a placebo. CDR3 coding DNA: TGTGCCAGCAGCCTATACAGGAACACCGGGGAGCTGTTTTTT. It is translated as CASSLYRNTGELFF.